This T cell receptor beta chain was found in a study of shared clonotypes between healthy human individuals. Whole-study results and caveats: Estimated clonotype richness was generally higher in naive than memory subsets.

In regard to this clone: Its antigen is as yet unknown.

TCRdb's table, derived via immunoSEQ multiplex PCR, lists solely in-frame clones and lacks some. Among about 770,000 clones listed, over 55% were seen once. CDR1 LGHNA and CDR2 YNFKEQ come from the germline V gene. The CDR3 totals 16 residues. Trimming left V 4 bases short and J 6 bases short, with 19 bases between. Input material: memory CD4+ T cells sorted from blood. Subset of the sample: CD45RA-negative fraction. The rearrangement links TRBV4-2 to TRBJ2-1; D might be TRBD2 (7 bases). This clonotype originated in a woman aged 25-40 years in good health. CDR3 protein: CASSRGGGTLLNEQFF. CDR3 nucleotides: TGTGCCAGCAGCCGGGGGGGCGGGACCCTCCTCAATGAGCAGTTCTTC.